Shown below are 25 T cell receptor beta chains from a single sample sequenced in a study of cytomegalovirus exposure and HLA in healthy donors. Amplification used 60 Vbeta primers and 13 Jbeta primers. Assay used: immunoSEQ multiplex PCR; TCRdb lists only in-frame clones, some missing. In the table there are about 200,000 clones, under 90% of which are singletons. Sequenced sample: PBMCs. Receptors originate from a boy between 2 and 10 years old in good health and CMV-seronegative.

V and J are TRBV18 and TRBJ1-5; D not certain. This CDR3 region has 13 residues. V dropped 3 bases and J dropped 4 bases, with 7 bases sitting between them. Per germline, CDR1 KGHSH and CDR2 LQKENI. DNA of the CDR3: TGTGCCAGCTCACCGATGACAAATCAGCCCCAGCATTTT. Translating gives CASSPMTNQPQHF.

The chain is built from TRBV2 and TRBJ1-2, with D unresolved. This CDR3 region has 15 residues. V shed 7 bases and J shed 1 base, with 16 bases lying between them. Germline V gives CDR1 SNHLY, CDR2 FYNNEI. The CDR3 nucleotides are TGTGCCAGCACCCGTCCCGGAGGAAATAACTATGGCTACACCTTC. As protein: CASTRPGGNNYGYTF.

V and J are TRBV7-3 and TRBJ1-2, with D tentatively TRBD1 (6 bases). This CDR3 has 15 amino acids. V lost 0 bases and J lost 8, with 16 bases in between. CDR1 and CDR2 from the germline V gene are SGHTA and FQGTGA. The DNA for the CDR3 is TGTGCCAGCAGCTTAACGGGGGCAGACGAGCGGGGCTACACCTTC. Its translation: CASSLTGADERGYTF. Based on the CDR3 plus reference TRBV7-3 and TRBJ1-2, the full variable domain is GAGVSQTPSNKVTEKGKYVELRCDPISGHTALYWYRQSLGQGPEFLIYFQGTGAADDSGLPNDRFFAVRPEGSVSTLKIQRTERGDSAVYLCASSLTGADERGYTFGSGTRLTVV.

The rearrangement joins TRBV18 to TRBJ1-1; TRBD1 agrees at 9 bases. Germline V gene lookup returns CDR1 KGHSH and CDR2 LQKENI. V was clipped by 5 bases and J by 0 bases; unmatched bases: 4. The CDR3 runs to 15 residues. The CDR3 sequence: CASSKDRGMNTEAFF. DNA of the CDR3: TGTGCCAGCTCAAAGGACAGGGGAATGAACACTGAAGCTTTCTTT.

The chain is built from TRBV5-1 and TRBJ2-1; D ambiguous. Per germline, CDR1 SGHRS and CDR2 YFSETQ. V dropped 0 bases and J dropped 4 bases, with 5 bases sitting between them. This CDR3 comprises 13 residues. CDR3 in amino acids: CASSLAQYNEQFF. The DNA of the CDR3 is TGCGCCAGCAGCTTGGCTCAGTACAATGAGCAGTTCTTC.

In nucleotides, the CDR3 is TGTGCCAGCAGCTTGAGGAAAGAGCGGGGGGATCATAATGAGCAGTTCTTC. Protein product: CASSLRKERGDHNEQFF. This chain links TRBV5-4 with TRBJ2-1; 9 bases fit TRBD2. CDR3 length equals 17 residues. Germline CDR1 reads SGHNT; CDR2 reads YYREEE (reference sequence). V was pared by 1 base and J by 7 bases, with 12 bases of the junction left unmatched. The variable domain in full, with the rest retrieved from reference TRBV5-4 and TRBJ2-1, is ETGVTQSPTHLIKTRGQQVTLRCSSQSGHNTVSWYQQALGQGPQFIFQYYREEENGRGNFPPRFSGLQFPNYSSELNVNALELDDSALYLCASSLRKERGDHNEQFFGPGTRLTVL.

The rearrangement joins TRBV7-2 to TRBJ2-3; D may be TRBD2 (6 bases). The germline CDR1 and CDR2 sequences are SGHTA and FQGNSA. This CDR3 contains 14 residues. The ends were cut back, 1 base at V and 5 bases at J, with 10 bases in the middle. CDR3 DNA: TGTGCCAGCAGCTTAGGGGGGGTAATAGATACGCAGTATTTT. Amino acid sequence: CASSLGGVIDTQYF.

The rearrangement joins TRBV5-6 to TRBJ2-5, with 9 bases fitting TRBD2. CDR1 SGHDT and CDR2 YYEEEE come from the germline V gene. The CDR3 loop spans 13 amino acids. V was clipped by 7 bases and J by 7 bases; unmatched bases: 8. CDR3: CASPPRRGGTQYF. The CDR3 DNA sequence: TGTGCCAGCCCCCCCCGGCGGGGGGGGACCCAGTACTTC.

The rearrangement links TRBV30 to TRBJ1-5; possibly TRBD1 for D (6 bases). The length of the CDR3 is 14 residues. The germline gives CDR1 GTSNPN, CDR2 SVGIG (reference sequence). Trimming stripped 2 bases from V and 2 bases from J, with 10 bases between. The DNA for the CDR3 is TGTGCCTGGAGTTCCTCAGGGGGCAATCAGCCCCAGCATTTT. It translates to CAWSSSGGNQPQHF.

The chain recombines TRBV5-4 with TRBJ2-7; 9 bases match TRBD2. The CDR3 length is 15 residues. J lost 5 bases, V lost 4 bases, and 10 bases had no gene match. Germline V lookup: CDR1 SGHNT, CDR2 YYREEE (reference sequence). CDR3 region: CASSPAGGSFDEQYF. The CDR3 DNA is TGTGCCAGCAGCCCCGCGGGGGGGAGTTTCGACGAGCAGTACTTC.

This rearrangement joins TRBV5-5 to TRBJ2-1, with TRBD1 identical over 7 bases. Germline lookup yields CDR1 SGHKS and CDR2 YYEKEE (reference sequence). The CDR3 extends over 16 amino acids. The V segment lost 4 bases and the J segment 4 bases; nucleotides outside the gene matches: 11. CDR3 DNA: TGTGCCAGCAGCCCGACGGGACAGACAGCTTACAATGAGCAGTTCTTC. Translated: CASSPTGQTAYNEQFF.

The J gene is TRBJ1-4, the V gene TRBV29-1; no firm D call. Trimming shortened V by 7 bases and J by 6 bases, and 18 bases separated the two germline ends. The CDR3 length is 14 residues. Germline V gene lookup returns CDR1 SQVTM and CDR2 ANQGSEA. CDR3 sequence: CSGGDRGSDEKLFF. The CDR3 DNA follows: TGCAGCGGCGGGGATCGGGGTTCGGATGAAAAACTGTTTTTT.

V is TRBV5-6 and J is TRBJ2-7, with 12 bases matching TRBD1. V was pared by 7 bases and J by 3 bases, with 14 bases of the junction left unmatched. The CDR3 covers 17 residues. Germline V CDR1 and CDR2: SGHDT, YYEEEE. DNA of the CDR3: TGTGCCAGCGCCGGGACAGGGGGCCTATACCAAGGCTACGAGCAGTACTTC. It codes for CASAGTGGLYQGYEQYF.

The chain combines TRBV15 with TRBJ1-1; D not certain. This CDR3 is 13 amino acids long. With 0 bases removed from V and 5 bases from J, the gap between germline ends came to 7 bases. Germline CDR1 is LNHNV and CDR2 is YYDKDF (reference sequence). The CDR3 loop is CATSRERGTEAFF. Written as DNA, the CDR3 is TGTGCCACCAGCAGAGAGCGGGGAACTGAAGCTTTCTTT.

The chain is built from TRBV6-5 and TRBJ2-3; 9 bases are a match to TRBD2. Germline CDR1 is MNHEY and CDR2 is SVGAGI. This CDR3 is 15 amino acids long. J lost 5 bases, V lost 6 bases, and 9 bases had no gene match. Here the CDR3 DNA reads TGTGCCAGCAGGGCGGCGGGGGGGCCGGGAGATACGCAGTATTTT. This sequence encodes CASRAAGGPGDTQYF.

The chain uses TRBV9 and TRBJ2-1; D is possibly TRBD1 (7 bases). Germline CDR1 SGDLS, CDR2 YYNGEE. Trimming removed 2 bases from V and 10 bases from J, with 19 bases in between. CDR3 length equals 15 residues. In DNA form, the CDR3 reads TGTGCCAGCAGCGTCAGGGGGGCCCCTCTCACGGAGCAGTTCTTC. This gives the protein CASSVRGAPLTEQFF.

In this sample, this clone turned up a few times. The rearrangement joins TRBV11-2 to TRBJ2-3; 11 nucleotides agree with TRBD2. Trimming cost V 1 base and J 6 bases; bases outside gene matches: 6. CDR3 length: 16 residues. Germline CDR1 is SGHAT and CDR2 is FQNNGV. CDR3 bases: TGTGCCAGCAGCTTAGGTACTAGCGGGGGCCAGGATACGCAGTATTTT. Its protein is CASSLGTSGGQDTQYF.

The rearrangement uses TRBV11-3 and TRBJ2-2; 12 bases match TRBD2. The CDR3 length is 16 residues. V lost 5 bases to trimming and J lost 7 bases; unmatched junction nucleotides: 8. Germline-derived CDR1 and CDR2 are SGHNT and YENEEA. CDR3 protein: CASSPPSGGASGELFF. For the CDR3, the DNA is TGTGCCAGCAGCCCCCCTAGCGGGGGGGCCAGCGGGGAGCTGTTTTTT.

This sequence joins TRBV6-5 and TRBJ2-5, with 9 bases that match TRBD2. The closer fit of TRBJ2-7 to the DNA end suggests the J call may be wrong. This CDR3 spans 13 amino acids. Germline CDR1 MNHEY, CDR2 SVGAGI. Here the CDR3 reads CASSLAGDYEQYF. The CDR3, as DNA: TGTGCCAGCAGTTTAGCGGGGGACTACGAGCAGTACTTC.

The chain has TRBV6-5 and TRBJ2-7; TRBD2 aligns across 8 bases. The CDR3 loop spans 14 amino acids. V was pared by 6 bases and J by 9 bases, with 13 bases of the junction left unmatched. Germline CDR1 reads MNHEY; CDR2 reads SVGAGI. The CDR3 nucleotides are TGTGCCAGCAGACCGGGGGGGGGCCCCAGTTGGCAGTACTTC. Translating it yields CASRPGGGPSWQYF.

The chain carries TRBV2 and TRBJ1-2; 9 nucleotides line up with TRBD1. Germline trimming cut 0 bases from V and 2 bases from J; bases unmatched to any gene: 7. The CDR3 loop spans 17 amino acids. The germline CDR1 and CDR2 sequences are SNHLY and FYNNEI. CDR3 in DNA: TGTGCCAGCAGTGAAGCGCTTCGGGGACAGGGAAACTATGGCTACACCTTC. Its protein product is CASSEALRGQGNYGYTF.

A note on this clone: A read error may produce the germline difference seen at one junction end. The CDR3 reads CTAGGTEAFF. CDR3 nucleotides: TGTACTGCGGGGGGTACTGAAGCTTTCTTT. J is TRBJ1-1 and V is TRBV20-1, with D possibly being TRBD1 (5 bases). The CDR3 sequence is 10 residues long. CDR1 and CDR2 (germline): DFQATT, SNEGSKA (reference sequence).

This chain uses TRBV5-1 with TRBJ2-5, with 8 bases aligning to TRBD1. The CDR3 length is 14 residues. V dropped 4 bases and J dropped 5; count of bases not matched to a gene: 7. The germline V gene has CDR1 SGHRS and CDR2 YFSETQ. This chain's CDR3 is CASSLQGAVETQYF. The CDR3 DNA is TGCGCCAGCAGCCTCCAGGGGGCAGTGGAGACCCAGTACTTC. The full variable domain, in which reference TRBV5-1 and TRBJ2-5 provide the parts outside the CDR3, is KAGVTQTPRYLIKTRGQQVTLSCSPISGHRSVSWYQQTPGQGLQFLFEYFSETQRNKGNFPGRFSGRQFSNSRSEMNVSTLELGDSALYLCASSLQGAVETQYFGPGTRLLVL.

This clone has a handful of counts. This chain uses TRBV7-2 with TRBJ2-7, with 10 bases that match TRBD1. V was clipped by 0 bases and J by 3 bases; unmatched bases: 5. The CDR3 sequence is 16 residues long. Per germline, CDR1 SGHTA and CDR2 FQGNSA. CDR3 in DNA: TGTGCCAGCAGCTTAGCAACGGGACAGGGGATCTACGAGCAGTACTTC. Translated: CASSLATGQGIYEQYF.

Details on this clone: Other DNA variants within this sample encode the same CDR3. The rearrangement links TRBV7-9 to TRBJ2-7, with 7 bases that match TRBD2. J lost 6 bases, V lost 1 base, and 0 bases had no gene match. The CDR3 is 12 residues long. CDR1 is SEHNR, CDR2 FQNEAQ, per germline (reference sequence). Here the CDR3 reads CASSLGGGEQYF. The CDR3 coding sequence is TGTGCCAGCAGCTTAGGCGGGGGCGAGCAGTACTTC.